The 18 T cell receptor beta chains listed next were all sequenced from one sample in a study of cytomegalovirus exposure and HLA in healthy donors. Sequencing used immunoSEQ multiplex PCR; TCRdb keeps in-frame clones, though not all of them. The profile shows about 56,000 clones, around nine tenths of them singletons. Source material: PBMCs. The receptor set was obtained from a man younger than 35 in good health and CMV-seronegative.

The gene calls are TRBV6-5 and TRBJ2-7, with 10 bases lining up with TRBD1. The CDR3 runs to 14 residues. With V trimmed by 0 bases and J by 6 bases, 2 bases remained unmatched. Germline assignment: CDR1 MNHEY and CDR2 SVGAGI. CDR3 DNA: TGTGCCAGCAGTTACTCGACAGGGGGCGCCGAGCAGTACTTC. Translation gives CASSYSTGGAEQYF.

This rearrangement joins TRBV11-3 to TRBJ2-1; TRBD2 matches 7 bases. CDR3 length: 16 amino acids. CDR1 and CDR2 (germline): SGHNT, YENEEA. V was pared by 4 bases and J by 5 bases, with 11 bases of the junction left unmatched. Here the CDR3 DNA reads TGTGCCAGCAGCTCCGTGGGGGGGTGGGGAAACAATGAGCAGTTCTTC. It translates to CASSSVGGWGNNEQFF.

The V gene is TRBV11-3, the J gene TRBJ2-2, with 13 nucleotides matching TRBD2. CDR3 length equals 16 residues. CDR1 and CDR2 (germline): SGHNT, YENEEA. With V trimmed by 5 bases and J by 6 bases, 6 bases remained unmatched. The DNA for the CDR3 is TGTGCCAGCAGCCCTGGACTAGCGGGAGTCCCCGGGGAGCTGTTTTTT. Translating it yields CASSPGLAGVPGELFF.

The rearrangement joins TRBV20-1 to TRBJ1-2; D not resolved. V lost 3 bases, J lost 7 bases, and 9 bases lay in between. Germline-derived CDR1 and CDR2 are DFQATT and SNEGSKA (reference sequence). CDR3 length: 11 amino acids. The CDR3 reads CSASPGSGYTF. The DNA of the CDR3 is TGCAGTGCTAGCCCAGGCAGTGGCTACACCTTC.

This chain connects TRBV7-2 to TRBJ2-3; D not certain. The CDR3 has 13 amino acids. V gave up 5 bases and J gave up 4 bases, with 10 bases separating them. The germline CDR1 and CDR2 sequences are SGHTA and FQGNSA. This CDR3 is CASSLDTPDTQYF. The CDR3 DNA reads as TGTGCCAGCAGCCTCGACACCCCAGATACGCAGTATTTT. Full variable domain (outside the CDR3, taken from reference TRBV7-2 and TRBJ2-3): GAGVSQSPSNKVTEKGKDVELRCDPISGHTALYWYRQSLGQGLEFLIYFQGNSAPDKSGLPSDRFSAERTGGSVSTLTIQRTQQEDSAVYLCASSLDTPDTQYFGPGTRLTVL.

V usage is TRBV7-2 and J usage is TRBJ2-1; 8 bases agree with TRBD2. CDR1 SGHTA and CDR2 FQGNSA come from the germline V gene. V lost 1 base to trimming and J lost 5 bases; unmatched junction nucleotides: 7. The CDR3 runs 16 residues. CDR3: CASSLVPSGSHNEQFF. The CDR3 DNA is TGTGCCAGCAGCTTAGTACCTAGCGGGTCACACAATGAGCAGTTCTTC.

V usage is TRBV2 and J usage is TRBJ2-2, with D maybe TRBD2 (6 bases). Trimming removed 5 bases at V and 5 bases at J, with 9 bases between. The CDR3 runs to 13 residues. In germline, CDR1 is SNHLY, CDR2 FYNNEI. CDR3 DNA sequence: TGTGCCAGCAGTTCGGAGGGAACCGGGGAGCTGTTTTTT. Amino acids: CASSSEGTGELFF.

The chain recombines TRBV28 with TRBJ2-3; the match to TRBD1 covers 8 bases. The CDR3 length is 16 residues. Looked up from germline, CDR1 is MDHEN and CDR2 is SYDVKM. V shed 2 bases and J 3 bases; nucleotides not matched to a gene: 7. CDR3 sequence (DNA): TGTGCCAGCAGTTTAGGTTGGACAGGGAAAACAGATACGCAGTATTTT. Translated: CASSLGWTGKTDTQYF. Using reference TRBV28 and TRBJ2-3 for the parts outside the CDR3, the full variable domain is DVKVTQSSRYLVKRTGEKVFLECVQDMDHENMFWYRQDPGLGLRLIYFSYDVKMKEKGDIPEGYSVSREKKERFSLILESASTNQTSMYLCASSLGWTGKTDTQYFGPGTRLTVL.

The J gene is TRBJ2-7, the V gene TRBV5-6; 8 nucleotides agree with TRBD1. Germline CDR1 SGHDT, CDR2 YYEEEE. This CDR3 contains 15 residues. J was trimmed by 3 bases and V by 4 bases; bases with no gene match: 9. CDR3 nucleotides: TGTGCCAGCAGCCCCACAGGGGGTTATGGCTACGAGCAGTACTTC. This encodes CASSPTGGYGYEQYF.

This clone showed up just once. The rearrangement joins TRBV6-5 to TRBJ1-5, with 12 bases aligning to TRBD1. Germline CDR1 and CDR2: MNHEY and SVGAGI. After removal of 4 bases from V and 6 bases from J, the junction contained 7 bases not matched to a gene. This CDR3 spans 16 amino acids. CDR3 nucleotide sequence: TGTGCCAGCAGTTTGGGACAGGGGGCGCAGAGTCAGCCCCAGCATTTT. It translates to CASSLGQGAQSQPQHF.

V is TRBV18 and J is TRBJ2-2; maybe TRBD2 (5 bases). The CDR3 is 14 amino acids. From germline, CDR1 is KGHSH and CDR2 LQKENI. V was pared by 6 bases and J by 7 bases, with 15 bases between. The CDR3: CASSANGLGGELFF. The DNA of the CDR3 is TGTGCCAGCTCCGCAAATGGACTGGGCGGGGAGCTGTTTTTT.

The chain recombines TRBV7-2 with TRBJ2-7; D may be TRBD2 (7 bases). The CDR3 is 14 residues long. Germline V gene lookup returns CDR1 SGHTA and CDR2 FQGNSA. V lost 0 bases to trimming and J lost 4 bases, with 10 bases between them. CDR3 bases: TGTGCCAGCAGCTTAGCGGGAGGGGGTTACGAGCAGTACTTC. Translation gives CASSLAGGGYEQYF.

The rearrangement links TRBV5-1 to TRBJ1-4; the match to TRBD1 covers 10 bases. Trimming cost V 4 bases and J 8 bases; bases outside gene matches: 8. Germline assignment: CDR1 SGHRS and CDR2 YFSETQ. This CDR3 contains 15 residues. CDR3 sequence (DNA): TGCGCCAGCAGCGCCTCCGGGACAGGGGTCGAAAAACTGTTTTTT. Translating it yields CASSASGTGVEKLFF.

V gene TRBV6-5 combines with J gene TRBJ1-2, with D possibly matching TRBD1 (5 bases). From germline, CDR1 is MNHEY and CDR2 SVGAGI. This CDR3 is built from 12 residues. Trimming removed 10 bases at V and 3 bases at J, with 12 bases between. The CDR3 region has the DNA TGTGCCACCAGGGAAGGGGACTATGGCTACACCTTC. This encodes CATREGDYGYTF.

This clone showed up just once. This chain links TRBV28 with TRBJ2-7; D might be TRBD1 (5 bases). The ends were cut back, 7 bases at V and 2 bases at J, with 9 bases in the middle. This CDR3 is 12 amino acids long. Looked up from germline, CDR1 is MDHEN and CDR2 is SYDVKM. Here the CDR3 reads CASTLGPYEQYF. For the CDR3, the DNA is TGTGCCAGCACCCTGGGGCCCTACGAGCAGTACTTC.

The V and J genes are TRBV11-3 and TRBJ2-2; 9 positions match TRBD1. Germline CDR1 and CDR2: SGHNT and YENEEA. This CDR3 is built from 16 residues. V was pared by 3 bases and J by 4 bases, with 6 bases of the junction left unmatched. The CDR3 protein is CASSFGTGRSTGELFF. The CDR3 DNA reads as TGTGCCAGCAGCTTCGGGACAGGGAGGAGCACCGGGGAGCTGTTTTTT.

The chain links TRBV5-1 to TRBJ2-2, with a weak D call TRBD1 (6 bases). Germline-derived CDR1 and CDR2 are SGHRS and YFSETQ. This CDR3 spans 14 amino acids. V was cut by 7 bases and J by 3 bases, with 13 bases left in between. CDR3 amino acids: CASFGGQYTGELFF. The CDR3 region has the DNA TGCGCCAGCTTTGGAGGACAGTACACCGGGGAGCTGTTTTTT.

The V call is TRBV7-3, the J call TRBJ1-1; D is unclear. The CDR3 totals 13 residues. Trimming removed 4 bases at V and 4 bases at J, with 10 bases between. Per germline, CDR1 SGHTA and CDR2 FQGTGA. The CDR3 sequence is CASSSTEGTEAFF. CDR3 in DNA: TGTGCCAGCAGCTCCACCGAGGGCACTGAAGCTTTCTTT.